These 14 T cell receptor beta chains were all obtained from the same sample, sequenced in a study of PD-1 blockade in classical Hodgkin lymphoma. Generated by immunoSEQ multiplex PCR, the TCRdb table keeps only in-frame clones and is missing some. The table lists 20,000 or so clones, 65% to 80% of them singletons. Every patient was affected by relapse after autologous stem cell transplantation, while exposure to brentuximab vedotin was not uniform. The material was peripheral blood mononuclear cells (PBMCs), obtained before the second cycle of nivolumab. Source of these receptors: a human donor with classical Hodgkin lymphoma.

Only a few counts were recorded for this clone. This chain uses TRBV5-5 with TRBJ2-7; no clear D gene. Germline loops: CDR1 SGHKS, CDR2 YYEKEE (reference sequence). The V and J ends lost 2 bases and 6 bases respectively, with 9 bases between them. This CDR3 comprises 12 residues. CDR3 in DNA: TGTGCCAGCAGCTTCGATGGGCCCGAGCAGTACTTC. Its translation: CASSFDGPEQYF.

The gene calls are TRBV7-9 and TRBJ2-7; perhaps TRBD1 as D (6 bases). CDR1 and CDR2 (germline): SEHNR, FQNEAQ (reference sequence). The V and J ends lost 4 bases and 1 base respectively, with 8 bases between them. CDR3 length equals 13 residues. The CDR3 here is CASSSDRSYEQYF. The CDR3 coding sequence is TGTGCCAGCAGCTCGGACAGATCCTACGAGCAGTACTTC.

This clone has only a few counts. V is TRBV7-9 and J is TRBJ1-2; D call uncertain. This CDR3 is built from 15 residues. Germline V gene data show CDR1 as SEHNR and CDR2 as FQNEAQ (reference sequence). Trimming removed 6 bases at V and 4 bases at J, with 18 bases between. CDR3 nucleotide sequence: TGTGCCAGCAGACCCCCCGAAAGCCCTACCTATGGCTACACCTTC. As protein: CASRPPESPTYGYTF. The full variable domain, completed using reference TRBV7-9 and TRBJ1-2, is DTGVSQNPRHKITKRGQNVTFRCDPISEHNRLYWYRQTLGQGPEFLTYFQNEAQLEKSRLLSDRFSAERPKGSFSTLEIQRTEQGDSAMYLCASRPPESPTYGYTFGSGTRLTVV.

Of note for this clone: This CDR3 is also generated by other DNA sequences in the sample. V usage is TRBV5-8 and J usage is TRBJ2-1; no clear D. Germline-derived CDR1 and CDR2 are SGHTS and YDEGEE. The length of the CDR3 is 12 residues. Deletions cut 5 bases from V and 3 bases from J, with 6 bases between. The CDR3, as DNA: TGTGCCAGCAGAGCCGACTACAATGAGCAGTTCTTC. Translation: CASRADYNEQFF.

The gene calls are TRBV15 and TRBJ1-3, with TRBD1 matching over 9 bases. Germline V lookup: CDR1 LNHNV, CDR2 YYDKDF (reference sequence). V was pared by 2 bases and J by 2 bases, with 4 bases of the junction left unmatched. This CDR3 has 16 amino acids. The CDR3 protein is CATSRTGTGTGNTIYF. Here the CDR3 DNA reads TGTGCCACCAGCAGAACCGGGACAGGGACTGGAAACACCATATATTTT. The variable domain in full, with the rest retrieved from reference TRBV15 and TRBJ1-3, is DAMVIQNPRYQVTQFGKPVTLSCSQTLNHNVMYWYQQKSSQAPKLLFHYYDKDFNNEADTPDNFQSRRPNTSFCFLDIRSPGLGDTAMYLCATSRTGTGTGNTIYFGEGSWLTVV.

The CDR3 is CASSLSLGLADYEQYF. CDR3 coding DNA: TGTGCCAGCAGTTTATCCCTGGGACTAGCGGATTACGAGCAGTACTTC. This chain joins TRBV27 and TRBJ2-7, with 11 positions matching TRBD2. After removal of 0 bases from V and 4 bases from J, the junction contained 5 bases not matched to a gene. This CDR3 has 16 amino acids. Germline V gives CDR1 MNHEY, CDR2 SMNVEV (reference sequence).

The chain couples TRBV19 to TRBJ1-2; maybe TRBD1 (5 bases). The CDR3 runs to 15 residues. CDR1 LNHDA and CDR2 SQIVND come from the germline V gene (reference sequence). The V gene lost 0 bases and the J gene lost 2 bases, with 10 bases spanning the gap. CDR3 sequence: CASSIDPSGNYGYTF. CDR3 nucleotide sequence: TGTGCCAGTAGTATAGATCCATCAGGGAACTATGGCTACACCTTC.

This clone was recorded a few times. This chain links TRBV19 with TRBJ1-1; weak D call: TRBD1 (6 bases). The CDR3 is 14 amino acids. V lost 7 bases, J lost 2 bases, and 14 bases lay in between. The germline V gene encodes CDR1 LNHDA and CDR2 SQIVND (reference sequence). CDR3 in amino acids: CASKDTGYNTEAFF. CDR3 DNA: TGTGCCAGTAAGGATACAGGGTACAACACTGAAGCTTTCTTT. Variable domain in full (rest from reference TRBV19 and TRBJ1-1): DGGITQSPKYLFRKEGQNVTLSCEQNLNHDAMYWYRQDPGQGLRLIYYSQIVNDFQKGDIAEGYSVSREKKESFPLTVTSAQKNPTAFYLCASKDTGYNTEAFFGQGTRLTVV.

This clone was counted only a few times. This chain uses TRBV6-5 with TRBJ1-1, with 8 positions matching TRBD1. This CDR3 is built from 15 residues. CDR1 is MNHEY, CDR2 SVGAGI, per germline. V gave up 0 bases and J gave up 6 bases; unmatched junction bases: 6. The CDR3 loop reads CASSYSRQGMAEAFF. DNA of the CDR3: TGTGCCAGCAGTTACTCGAGACAGGGGATGGCTGAAGCTTTCTTT.

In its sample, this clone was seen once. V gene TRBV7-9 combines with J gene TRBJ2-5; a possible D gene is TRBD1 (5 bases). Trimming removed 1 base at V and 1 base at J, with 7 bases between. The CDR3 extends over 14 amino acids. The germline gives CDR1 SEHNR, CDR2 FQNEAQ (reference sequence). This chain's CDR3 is CASSLDRFQETQYF. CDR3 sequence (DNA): TGTGCCAGCAGCTTAGACAGGTTCCAAGAGACCCAGTACTTC.

CDR3 coding DNA: TGCAGTGCTAACAGGGAGCGTGAGCAGTTCTTC. It translates to CSANREREQFF. The rearrangement uses TRBV20-1 and TRBJ2-1; D may be TRBD1 (6 bases). The CDR3 has 11 residues. CDR1 is DFQATT, CDR2 SNEGSKA, per germline (reference sequence). V lost 4 bases and J 9 bases, leaving 10 bases between the germline ends.

CDR3 DNA: TGTGCCAGCAGTTTCGACGATAATGAGCAGTTCTTC. Encoded protein: CASSFDDNEQFF. The V gene is TRBV6-6, the J gene TRBJ2-1, with unresolved D. CDR3 length: 12 residues. With 4 bases removed from V and 7 bases from J, the gap between germline ends came to 8 bases. The germline V gene encodes CDR1 MNHNY and CDR2 SVGAGI (reference sequence).

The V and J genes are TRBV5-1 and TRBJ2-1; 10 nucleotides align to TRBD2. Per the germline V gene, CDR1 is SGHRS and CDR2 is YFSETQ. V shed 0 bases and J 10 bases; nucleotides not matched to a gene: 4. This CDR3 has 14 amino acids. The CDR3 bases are TGCGCCAGCAGCTTGGTTCTAGCGGGAGTCGAGCAGTTCTTC. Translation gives CASSLVLAGVEQFF.

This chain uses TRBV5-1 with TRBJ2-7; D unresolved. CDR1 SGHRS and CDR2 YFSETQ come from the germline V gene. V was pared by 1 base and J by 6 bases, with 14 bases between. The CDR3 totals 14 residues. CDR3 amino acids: CASSLSDFTGEQYF. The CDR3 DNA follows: TGCGCCAGCAGCTTGTCTGATTTCACGGGCGAGCAGTACTTC.